Listed here is a single T cell receptor beta chain. The sample comes from a study of CD8 T cells in Susac syndrome. Trimming took 5 bases from V and 4 from J; bases not matched to a gene: 12. In germline, CDR1 is LNHDA, CDR2 SQIVND (reference sequence). This CDR3 has 16 amino acids. 0.5 to 1 ug RNA was reverse transcribed with random hexamers. Multiplex PCR with immunoSEQ amplified the TCR beta CDR3 across 54 Vbeta and 13 Jbeta. One entry per CDR3 protein, called by TCRdb with MiXCR from the immunoSEQ multiplex PCR reads. The sample has approximately 100,000 distinct CDR3 sequences, around 95% seen once. Age- and sex-matched healthy donors served as the control group.

V usage is TRBV19 and J usage is TRBJ1-1; the match to TRBD1 covers 8 bases. The specimen sequenced was CD4+ T cells from PBMCs. The sequence was obtained from a human donor in good health. The CDR3 sequence: CASSGQGVGWRTEAFF. The CDR3, as DNA: TGTGCCAGTAGTGGACAGGGTGTGGGCTGGCGCACTGAAGCTTTCTTT.